What follows are 5 T cell receptor beta chains derived from one specimen sequenced in a study of blood T cell repertoires in COVID-19. The assay was immunoSEQ multiplex PCR, and TCRdb's table has in-frame clones only and misses some. Of 200,000 or so clones in the sample, approximately 84% are singletons; the top ten hold about 4.5%. The sample consisted of peripheral blood. These TCRs come from a middle-aged man with acute or convalescent COVID-19.

This clone was recorded only once. The chain joins TRBV6-1 to TRBJ1-2; no reliable D call. Per the germline V gene, CDR1 is MNHNS and CDR2 is SASEGT. Trimming took off 2 bases at V and 8 bases at J, with 6 bases between the two ends. The CDR3 consists of 11 residues. The CDR3 region has the DNA TGTGCCAGCAGTGAACCCGGGGGCTACACCTTC. Amino acids: CASSEPGGYTF.

The chain employs TRBV29-1 and TRBJ1-1; D is possibly TRBD1 (5 bases). Germline V gene sequence: CDR1 SQVTM, CDR2 ANQGSEA. V lost 8 bases to trimming and J lost 5 bases, with 18 bases between them. The CDR3 sequence is 13 residues long. The CDR3 bases are TGCAGCCTGGGGGACGGTGGGGGGACTGAAGCTTTCTTT. It specifies CSLGDGGGTEAFF. Complete variable domain (other parts from reference TRBV29-1 and TRBJ1-1): SAVISQKPSRDICQRGTSLTIQCQVDSQVTMMFWYRQQPGQSLTLIATANQGSEATYESGFVIDKFPISRPNLTFSTLTVSNMSPEDSSIYLCSLGDGGGTEAFFGQGTRLTVV.

The gene calls are TRBV30 and TRBJ2-3; 12 bases align to TRBD2. The junction had 9 bases not matched to a gene; V was cut back by 4 bases and J by 4 bases. The germline CDR1 and CDR2 sequences are GTSNPN and SVGIG (reference sequence). CDR3 length equals 16 residues. DNA of the CDR3: TGTGCCTGGACCTACTGGGGGACTAGCGGGTCAGATACGCAGTATTTT. Protein product: CAWTYWGTSGSDTQYF.

The CDR3 DNA reads TGCGCCAGCAGCTTGGACAGGGGGCGGCCACCCCTCCACTTT. The encoded protein is CASSLDRGRPPLHF. The chain combines TRBV5-1 with TRBJ1-6; 9 nucleotides line up with TRBD1. In germline, CDR1 is SGHRS, CDR2 YFSETQ. The CDR3 spans 14 residues. V lost 0 bases, J lost 11 bases, and 3 bases stayed unmatched.

The rearrangement links TRBV4-1 to TRBJ1-1; 8 bases map to TRBD1. The CDR3 has 17 residues. In germline, CDR1 is MGHRA, CDR2 YSYEKL. The V segment lost 3 bases and the J segment 2 bases; nucleotides outside the gene matches: 11. In nucleotides, the CDR3 is TGCGCCAGCAGCCAGGTCCGGCAGGGGGCACTCAACACTGAAGCTTTCTTT. This gives the protein CASSQVRQGALNTEAFF.